The 11 T cell receptor beta chains below were found in one sample sequenced in a study of identifying expanded T cells in peripheral blood. The data were produced by immunoSEQ multiplex PCR, yet TCRdb's version contains in-frame clones alone and is incomplete. Among fewer than 85,000 clones, around 91% were seen once, and the ten largest hold approximately 2.6%. Sequencing input: blood. Receptors were obtained from a person aged 18-69 years in good health.

This chain connects TRBV4-3 to TRBJ1-2, with unresolved D. Germline lookup yields CDR1 LGHNA and CDR2 YSLEER. CDR3 size: 14 residues. V lost 1 base and J lost 4, with 10 bases in between. The CDR3 region is CASSQGGGSYGYTF. CDR3 bases: TGCGCCAGCAGCCAAGGAGGTGGGTCCTATGGCTACACCTTC.

The chain combines TRBV6-5 with TRBJ1-2; possible D gene TRBD1, 5 bases. The CDR3 contains 13 residues. CDR1 is MNHEY and CDR2 is SVGAGI in the germline V gene. Trimming removed 5 bases at V and 5 bases at J, with 12 bases between. The CDR3 DNA follows: TGTGCCAGCAGTCGGGACCTTCGATATGGCTACACCTTC. This gives the protein CASSRDLRYGYTF.

The chain recombines TRBV7-8 with TRBJ1-1, with D tentatively TRBD1 (5 bases). Trimming pared 4 bases from V and 4 bases from J, leaving 13 bases between. The germline V gene encodes CDR1 SGHVS and CDR2 FQNEAQ. The CDR3 is made up of 14 amino acids. CDR3 protein: CASSYTMGVTEAFF. The CDR3 nucleotides read TGTGCCAGCAGCTACACAATGGGGGTCACTGAAGCTTTCTTT.

The chain carries TRBV23-1 and TRBJ2-7; TRBD2 might be the D (9 bases). TRBV23-1 belongs to the ORF category, with a function that is uncertain. V lost 6 bases and J lost 2, with 23 bases in between. The CDR3 consists of 17 residues. CDR3 protein: CASSGQGLTSGPYEQYF. In nucleotides, the CDR3 is TGCGCCAGCAGCGGACAGGGCTTGACTAGCGGCCCCTACGAGCAGTACTTC.

This chain joins TRBV10-3 and TRBJ2-7; D not resolved. CDR3 length: 14 amino acids. Germline CDR1 ENHRY, CDR2 SYGVKD. Trimming pared 7 bases from V and 0 bases from J, leaving 13 bases between. CDR3 nucleotide sequence: TGTGCCATCAAGACGGGTTTGGGCTCCTACGAGCAGTACTTC. Amino acid sequence: CAIKTGLGSYEQYF.

This clone was counted once. The chain joins TRBV7-2 to TRBJ2-5; no reliable D call. Trimming cost V 5 bases and J 5 bases, with 12 bases left between them. This CDR3 contains 13 residues. Germline V lookup: CDR1 SGHTA, CDR2 FQGNSA. The CDR3, as DNA: TGTGCCAGCAGCCGCTCGATGACGGAGACCCAGTACTTC. This translates into CASSRSMTETQYF.

This chain uses TRBV7-9 with TRBJ2-6, with 10 bases identical to TRBD1. Germline V gene lookup returns CDR1 SEHNR and CDR2 FQNEAQ (reference sequence). The CDR3 spans 19 residues. V dropped 4 bases and J dropped 0; count of bases not matched to a gene: 9. This CDR3 reads CASSSGQGLTPSGANVLTF. DNA for the CDR3: TGTGCCAGCAGCTCGGGACAGGGGTTGACCCCCTCTGGGGCCAACGTCCTGACTTTC.

V is TRBV14 and J is TRBJ1-4, with D tentatively TRBD1 (6 bases). V lost 6 bases, J lost 0 bases, and 14 bases lay in between. Looked up from germline, CDR1 is SGHDN and CDR2 is FVKESK. There are 16 residues in the CDR3. The CDR3 spells CASSVGRQATNEKLFF. The CDR3 DNA is TGTGCCAGCAGTGTAGGGAGACAGGCAACTAATGAAAAACTGTTTTTT.

The chain has TRBV19 and TRBJ1-6; weak D call: TRBD1 (6 bases). V dropped 5 bases and J dropped 4 bases, with 9 bases sitting between them. Germline loops: CDR1 LNHDA, CDR2 SQIVND (reference sequence). The CDR3 has 14 amino acids. The CDR3 DNA reads as TGTGCCAGTAGTCGAGGACAGTATAATTCACCCCTCCACTTT. Encoded protein: CASSRGQYNSPLHF.

This clone was recorded a few times. This chain links TRBV5-1 with TRBJ2-4; TRBD1 agrees at 9 bases. V shed 3 bases and J 2 bases; nucleotides not matched to a gene: 9. The CDR3 runs to 17 residues. Looked up from germline, CDR1 is SGHRS and CDR2 is YFSETQ. The CDR3 region has the DNA TGCGCCAGCAGCTACCAGGACAGGGGAGGAACCAAAAACATTCAGTACTTC. The encoded protein is CASSYQDRGGTKNIQYF.

The rearrangement links TRBV5-4 to TRBJ2-3; D possibly corresponds to TRBD2 (6 bases). This CDR3 comprises 15 residues. Germline V gene sequence: CDR1 SGHNT, CDR2 YYREEE (reference sequence). Trimming pared 4 bases from V and 6 bases from J, leaving 18 bases between. The CDR3 here is CASSDPGDFPDTQYF. CDR3 in DNA: TGTGCCAGCAGCGACCCCGGGGACTTTCCGGATACGCAGTATTTT.